A selection of T cell receptor beta chains follows, all from one sample in a study of CXCR3-negative and CXCR3-positive naive CD8 T cells. Using the 5' RACE reads, TCRdb records one entry per CDR3 protein without DNA. The sample features under 10,000 distinct CDR3 sequences, with 0.95% to 1.3% in its top ten. Sequenced material: naive CXCR3- CD8+ T cells from blood. These receptors were obtained from a human donor in good health. Some clones in this sample may be carry-over from other donors' samples. CDR3s include the opening cysteine and the closing phenylalanine or tryptophan. The size entry is marked missing in some rows and otherwise reads once, few, many or a size class.

J | V | size | CDR3
TRBJ2-1 | TRBV7-8 | NA | CASSPVPSYNEQFF
TRBJ1-5 | TRBV21-1 | medium-sized | CASSTLRGGRNQPQHF
TRBJ2-1 | TRBV5-1 | medium-sized | CASSSGWGQSSYNEQFF
TRBJ2-1 | TRBV28 | NA | CASSSHRDSPYNEQFF
TRBJ2-3 | TRBV27 | NA | CASSPRRDTILFSTDTQYF
TRBJ2-7 | TRBV10-3 | medium-sized | CAISDPGTSGERPYEQYF
TRBJ1-1 | TRBV29-1 | NA | CSVDRGTEAFF
TRBJ2-1 | TRBV5-6 | NA | CASSSLAGNNEQFF
TRBJ2-1 | TRBV12-3/TRBV12-4 | NA | CASSTPGGQLYYNEQFF
TRBJ1-1 | TRBV19 | NA | CASSLWTGETEAFF
TRBJ2-7 | TRBV7-2 | medium-sized | CASSPGLAGVQYEQYF
TRBJ2-1 | TRBV20-1 | NA | CSAHISGSIEQFF
TRBJ2-2 | TRBV3-1 | medium-sized | CASRKEQVPFAGGTGELFF
TRBJ2-7 | TRBV4-1 | NA | CASSQLVQGSYEQYF
TRBJ2-1 | TRBV4-1 | medium-sized | CASSQGEGYEQFF
TRBJ1-1 | TRBV29-1 | NA | CSVVSPGTGFYTEAFF
TRBJ2-2 | TRBV28 | medium-sized | CASSLDGQGARTGELFF
TRBJ2-2 | TRBV29-1 | NA | CSVEAHSGGVPGSCFF
TRBJ2-1 | TRBV20-1 | medium-sized | CSARWREGSGEQFF
TRBJ2-1 | TRBV15 | medium-sized | CATSRDHGANEQFF
TRBJ2-3 | TRBV29-1 | medium-sized | CSDATSGSSDTQYF
TRBJ2-1 | TRBV5-1 | medium-sized | CASSLESSYNEQFF
TRBJ2-1 | TRBV7-2 | NA | CASSSSAGEVISYNEQFF
TRBJ1-2 | TRBV21-1 | NA | CASSPHHKTGLSNYGYTF
TRBJ2-2 | TRBV10-3 | medium-sized | CAISEPDANTGELFF
TRBJ2-3 | TRBV29-1 | NA | CSVEGPLRETDTQYF
TRBJ1-6 | TRBV29-1 | medium-sized | CSVFEGGVNSPLHF
TRBJ1-1 | TRBV19 | NA | CASSCWTCASPEAFF
TRBJ2-1 | TRBV7-7 | NA | CASSLEPGSDEQFF
TRBJ2-7 | TRBV11-2 | NA | CASSFFVYEQYF
TRBJ2-1 | TRBV28 | NA | CASSLTGTEQFF
TRBJ1-2 | TRBV4-3 | NA | CASSGRDSYGYTF
TRBJ2-2 | TRBV7-3 | NA | CASSPRVTGELFF
TRBJ1-5 | TRBV2 | NA | CASSRAAGDNQPQHF
TRBJ1-5 | TRBV4-1 | NA | CASSPSARGDQPQHF
TRBJ2-1 | TRBV6-5 | NA | CASRAEGRFSSSYNEQFF
TRBJ2-1 | TRBV28 | medium-sized | CASSTPSGTSDGIEQFF
TRBJ2-1 | TRBV5-1 | medium-sized | CASSLYRNEQFF
TRBJ2-7 | TRBV27 | medium-sized | CASRTGAPSYEQYF
TRBJ1-4 | TRBV7-9 | NA | CASSWSQGGEKLFF
TRBJ2-1 | TRBV12-3/TRBV12-4 | medium-sized | CASSLAPGRGLEQFF
TRBJ2-1 | TRBV12-3/TRBV12-4 | medium-sized | CASSPTSGFSIEQFF
TRBJ2-1 | TRBV10-3 | medium-sized | CAISELGSESVGEQFF
TRBJ2-7 | TRBV4-2 | NA | CASSSFSYEQYF
TRBJ1-1 | TRBV11-2 | medium-sized | CASSLRPDTTEAFF
TRBJ2-5 | TRBV15 | NA | CATSRESGTQYF
TRBJ1-3 | TRBV12-3/TRBV12-4 | NA | CASRPPGPSGNTIYF
TRBJ2-3 | TRBV13 | NA | CASSVTESTDTQYF
TRBJ2-1 | TRBV20-1 | NA | CSALAGSFNEQFF
TRBJ2-2 | TRBV2 | NA | CASSESGAGIGTGELFF
TRBJ2-1 | TRBV5-1 | NA | CASSPLRSENNEQFF
TRBJ2-1 | TRBV7-9 | NA | CASSPNPGDSYNEQFF